The present T cell receptor beta chain was sequenced within a study of T cells after yellow fever vaccination. The trim removed 6 bases at V and 4 bases at J, leaving 2 bases unmatched. The germline CDR1 and CDR2 sequences are SQVTM and ANQGSEA. The CDR3 contains 11 residues. TCRdb reprocessed the 5' RACE reads via MiXCR and lists one record per CDR3 protein. This sample has fewer than 85,000 distinct CDR3 sequences, with approximately 7.5% found just once. This specimen consisted of CD8+ T cells sorted from PBMCs, obtained on the day of the yellow fever booster vaccination. J is TRBJ1-2 and V is TRBV29-1, with TRBD1 identical over 7 bases. The receptor was isolated from a man aged 25-45 years who received the YFV17D yellow fever vaccine. The DNA for the CDR3 is TGCAGCGTGACAGGGACCTATGGCTACACCTTC. Its translation: CSVTGTYGYTF.